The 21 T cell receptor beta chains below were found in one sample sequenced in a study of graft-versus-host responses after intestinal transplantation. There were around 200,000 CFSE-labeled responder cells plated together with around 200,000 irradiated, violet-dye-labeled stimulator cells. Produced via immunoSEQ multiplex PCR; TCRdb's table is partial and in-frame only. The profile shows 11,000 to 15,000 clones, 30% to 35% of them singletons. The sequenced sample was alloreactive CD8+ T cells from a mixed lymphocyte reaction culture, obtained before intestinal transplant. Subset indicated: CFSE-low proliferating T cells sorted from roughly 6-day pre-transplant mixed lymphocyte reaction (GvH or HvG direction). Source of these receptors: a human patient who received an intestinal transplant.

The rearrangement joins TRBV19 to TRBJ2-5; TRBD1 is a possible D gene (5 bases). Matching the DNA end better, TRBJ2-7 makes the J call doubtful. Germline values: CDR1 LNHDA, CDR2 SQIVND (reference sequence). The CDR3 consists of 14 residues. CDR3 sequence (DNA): TGTGCCAGTAGTATAGCAGGGAAGCCCTACGAGCAGTACTTC. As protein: CASSIAGKPYEQYF.

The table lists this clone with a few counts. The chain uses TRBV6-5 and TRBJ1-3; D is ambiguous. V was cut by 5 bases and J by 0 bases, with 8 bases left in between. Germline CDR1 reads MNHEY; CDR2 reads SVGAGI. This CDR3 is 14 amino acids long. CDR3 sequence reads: CASSSIISGNTIYF. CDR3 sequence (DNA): TGTGCCAGCAGTAGCATAATCTCTGGAAACACCATATATTTT.

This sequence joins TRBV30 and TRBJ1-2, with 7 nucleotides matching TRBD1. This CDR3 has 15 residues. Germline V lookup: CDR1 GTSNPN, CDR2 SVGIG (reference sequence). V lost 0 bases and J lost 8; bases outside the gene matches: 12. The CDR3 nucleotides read TGTGCCTGGAGTGTAACGGAGGGGGCTTTAGGAGGCTACACCTTC. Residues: CAWSVTEGALGGYTF.

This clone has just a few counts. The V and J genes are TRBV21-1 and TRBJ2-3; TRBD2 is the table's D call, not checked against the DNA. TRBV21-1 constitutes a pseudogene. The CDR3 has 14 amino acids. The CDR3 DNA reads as TGTGCCAGCAAATGGATTAGCGGCACAGATACGCAGTATTTT. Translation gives CASKWISGTDTQYF.

The CDR3 DNA is TGTGCCAGCAGCTCCTCCGGGACAGTAGCCAAAAACATTCAGTACTTC. Residues: CASSSSGTVAKNIQYF. The rearrangement uses TRBV11-3 and TRBJ2-4; 7 bases fit TRBD1. The CDR3 contains 16 residues. The trim removed 4 bases at V and 0 bases at J, leaving 6 bases unmatched. Germline CDR1 SGHNT, CDR2 YENEEA.

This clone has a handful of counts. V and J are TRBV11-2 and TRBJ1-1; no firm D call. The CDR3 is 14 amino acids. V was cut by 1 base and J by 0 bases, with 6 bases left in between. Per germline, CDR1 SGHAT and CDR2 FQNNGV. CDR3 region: CASSLGAVNTEAFF. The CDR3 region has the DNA TGTGCCAGCAGCTTAGGAGCGGTGAACACTGAAGCTTTCTTT.

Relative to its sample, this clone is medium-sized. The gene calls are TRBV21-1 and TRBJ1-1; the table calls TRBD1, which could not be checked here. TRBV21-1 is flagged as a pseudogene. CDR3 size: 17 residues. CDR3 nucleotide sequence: TGTGCCAGCAGCAAAGAGGAAGACAGGGCTAAGGACACTGAAGCTTTCTTT. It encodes CASSKEEDRAKDTEAFF.

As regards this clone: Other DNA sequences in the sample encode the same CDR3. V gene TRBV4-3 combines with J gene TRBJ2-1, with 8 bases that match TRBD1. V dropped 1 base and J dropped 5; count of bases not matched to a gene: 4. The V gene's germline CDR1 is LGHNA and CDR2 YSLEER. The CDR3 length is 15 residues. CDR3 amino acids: CASSQGTGLDNEQFF. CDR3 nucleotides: TGCGCCAGCAGCCAAGGGACAGGGTTGGACAATGAGCAGTTCTTC.

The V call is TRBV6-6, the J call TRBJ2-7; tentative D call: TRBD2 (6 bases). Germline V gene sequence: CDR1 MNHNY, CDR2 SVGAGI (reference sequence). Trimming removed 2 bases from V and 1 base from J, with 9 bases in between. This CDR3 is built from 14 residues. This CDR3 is CASSYASASYEQYF. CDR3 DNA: TGTGCCAGCAGTTACGCTAGCGCATCCTACGAGCAGTACTTC.

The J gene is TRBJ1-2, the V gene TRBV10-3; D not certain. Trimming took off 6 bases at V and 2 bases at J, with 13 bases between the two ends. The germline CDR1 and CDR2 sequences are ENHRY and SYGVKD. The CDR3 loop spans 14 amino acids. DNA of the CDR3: TGTGCCATCAGGGTGACTGAGTTGAACTATGGCTACACCTTC. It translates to CAIRVTELNYGYTF.

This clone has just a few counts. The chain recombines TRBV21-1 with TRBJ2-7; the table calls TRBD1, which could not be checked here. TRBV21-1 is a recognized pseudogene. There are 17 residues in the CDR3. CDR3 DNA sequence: TGTGCCAGCAGCAAACTCCCATGGGACAGGGCCCCCTACGAGCAGTACTTC. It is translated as CASSKLPWDRAPYEQYF.

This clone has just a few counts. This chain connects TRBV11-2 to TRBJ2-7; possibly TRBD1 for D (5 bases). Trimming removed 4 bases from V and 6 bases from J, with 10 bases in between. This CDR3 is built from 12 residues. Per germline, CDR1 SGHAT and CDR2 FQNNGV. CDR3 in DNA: TGTGCCAGCAGCTCCTCAGGGTTCGAGCAGTACTTC. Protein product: CASSSSGFEQYF.

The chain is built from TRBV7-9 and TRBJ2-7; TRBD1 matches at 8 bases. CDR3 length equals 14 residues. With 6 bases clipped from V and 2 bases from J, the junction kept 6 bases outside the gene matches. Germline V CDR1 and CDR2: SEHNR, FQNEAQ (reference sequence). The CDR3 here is CASSLGTGAYEQYF. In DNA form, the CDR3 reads TGTGCCAGCAGTCTTGGGACAGGAGCCTACGAGCAGTACTTC.

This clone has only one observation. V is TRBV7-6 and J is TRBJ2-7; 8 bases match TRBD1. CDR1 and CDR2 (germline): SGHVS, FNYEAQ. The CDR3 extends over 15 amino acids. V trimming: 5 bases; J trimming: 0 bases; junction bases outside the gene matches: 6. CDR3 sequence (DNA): TGTGCCAGCAGCCCAGGACAGGGTTCCTCCTACGAGCAGTACTTC. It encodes CASSPGQGSSYEQYF.

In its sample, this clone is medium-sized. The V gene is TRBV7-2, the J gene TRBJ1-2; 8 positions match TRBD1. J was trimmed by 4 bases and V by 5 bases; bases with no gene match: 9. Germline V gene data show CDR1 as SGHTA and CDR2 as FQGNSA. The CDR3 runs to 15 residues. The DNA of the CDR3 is TGTGCCAGCAGCCTGACAGGGGTCGAGGGCTATGGCTACACCTTC. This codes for CASSLTGVEGYGYTF.

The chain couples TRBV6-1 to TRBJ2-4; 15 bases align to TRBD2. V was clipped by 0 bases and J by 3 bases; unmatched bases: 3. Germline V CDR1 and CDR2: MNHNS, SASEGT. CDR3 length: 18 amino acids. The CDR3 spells CASSEAGLAGGHKNIQYF. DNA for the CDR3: TGTGCCAGCAGTGAAGCAGGACTAGCGGGGGGGCACAAAAACATTCAGTACTTC.

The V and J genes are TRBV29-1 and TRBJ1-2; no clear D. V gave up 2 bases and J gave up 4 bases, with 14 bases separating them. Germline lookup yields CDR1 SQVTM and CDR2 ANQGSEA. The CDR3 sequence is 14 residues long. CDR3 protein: CSVEPLTASYGYTF. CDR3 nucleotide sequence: TGCAGCGTTGAACCCTTGACCGCTAGCTATGGCTACACCTTC.

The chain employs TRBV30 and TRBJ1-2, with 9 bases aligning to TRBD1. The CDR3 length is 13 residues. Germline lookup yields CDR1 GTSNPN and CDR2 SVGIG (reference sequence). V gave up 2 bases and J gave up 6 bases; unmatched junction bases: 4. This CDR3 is CAWSQGQGDGYTF. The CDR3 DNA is TGTGCCTGGAGTCAGGGACAGGGAGATGGCTACACCTTC.

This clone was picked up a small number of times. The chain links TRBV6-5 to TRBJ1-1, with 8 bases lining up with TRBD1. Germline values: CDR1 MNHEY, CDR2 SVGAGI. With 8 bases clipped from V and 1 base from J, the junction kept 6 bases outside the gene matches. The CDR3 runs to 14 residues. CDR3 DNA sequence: TGTGCCAGCGGGTTGACAGGGGAGAACACTGAAGCTTTCTTT. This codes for CASGLTGENTEAFF.

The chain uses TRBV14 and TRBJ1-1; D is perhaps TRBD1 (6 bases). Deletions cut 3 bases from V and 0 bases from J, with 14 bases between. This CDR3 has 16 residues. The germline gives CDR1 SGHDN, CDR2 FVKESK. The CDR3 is CASSHRDTIMNTEAFF. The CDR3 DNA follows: TGTGCCAGCAGCCACAGGGACACCATAATGAACACTGAAGCTTTCTTT.

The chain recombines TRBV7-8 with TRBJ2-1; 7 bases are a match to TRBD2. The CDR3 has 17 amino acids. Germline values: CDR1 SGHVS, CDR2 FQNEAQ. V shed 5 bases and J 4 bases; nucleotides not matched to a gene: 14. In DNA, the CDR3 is TGTGCCAGCAGCCCCTTAACGGGGGGACTTACATACAATGAGCAGTTCTTC. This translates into CASSPLTGGLTYNEQFF. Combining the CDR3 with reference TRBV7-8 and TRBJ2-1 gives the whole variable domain GAGVSQSPRYKVAKRGQDVALRCDPISGHVSLFWYQQALGQGPEFLTYFQNEAQLDKSGLPSDRFFAERPEGSVSTLKIQRTQQEDSAVYLCASSPLTGGLTYNEQFFGPGTRLTVL.